What follows are 17 T cell receptor beta chains derived from one specimen sequenced in a study of CD8 T cells in Susac syndrome. With random hexamers, reverse transcription was performed on about 0.45 to 1 ug of RNA. Each CDR3 protein is one row after TCRdb ran MiXCR on the immunoSEQ multiplex PCR reads. The data contain about 300,000 distinct CDR3 sequences, about 92% of them singletons. Sequencing used CD4+ T cells from PBMCs. Receptor source: a human donor with multiple sclerosis.

The chain recombines TRBV12-3 or TRBV12-4 with TRBJ1-2, with D unclear. Trimming took 4 bases from V and 4 from J, leaving 19 bases between them. The CDR3 loop spans 16 amino acids. CDR3 in amino acids: CASSSVTARTPYGYTF. CDR3 nucleotides: TGTGCCAGCAGTTCCGTGACCGCACGAACCCCCTATGGCTACACCTTC.

The chain links TRBV11-2 to TRBJ1-6; TRBD1 is a possible D gene (5 bases). Germline CDR1 SGHAT, CDR2 FQNNGV. With 1 base removed from V and 6 bases from J, the gap between germline ends came to 10 bases. The CDR3 is 15 amino acids. CDR3 residues: CASSLAAGTNSPLHF. CDR3 DNA: TGTGCCAGCAGCTTAGCGGCAGGGACTAATTCACCCCTCCACTTT.

The CDR3: CASSPSGGPNEQFF. The CDR3 bases are TGTGCCAGCAGCCCTAGCGGGGGCCCGAATGAGCAGTTCTTC. J is TRBJ2-1 and V is TRBV7-9, with 10 bases matching TRBD2. Trimming at V came to 5 bases and at J to 7 bases, leaving 5 bases not matched to a gene. The length of the CDR3 is 14 residues. Germline V gene data show CDR1 as SEHNR and CDR2 as FQNEAQ (reference sequence).

The rearrangement joins TRBV20-1 to TRBJ1-3; D is unclear. Germline CDR1 and CDR2: DFQATT and SNEGSKA (reference sequence). Deletions cut 0 bases from V and 0 bases from J, with 9 bases between. This CDR3 is built from 15 residues. CDR3 nucleotide sequence: TGCAGTGCTAGAGATGACGTATACTCTGGAAACACCATATATTTT. It yields the protein CSARDDVYSGNTIYF.

The gene calls are TRBV27 and TRBJ1-5, with 7 bases aligning to TRBD1. V shed 6 bases and J 0 bases; nucleotides not matched to a gene: 8. This CDR3 spans 16 amino acids. Germline V gene data show CDR1 as MNHEY and CDR2 as SMNVEV (reference sequence). The CDR3 DNA follows: TGTGCCAGCAGGCAGGGGGGGACCCTTAGCAATCAGCCCCAGCATTTT. Protein product: CASRQGGTLSNQPQHF.

The rearrangement uses TRBV25-1 and TRBJ1-2; D not resolved. The ends were cut back, 2 bases at V and 8 bases at J, with 9 bases in the middle. The V gene's germline CDR1 is MGHDK and CDR2 SYGVNS. CDR3 size: 12 residues. The CDR3 sequence is CASSETAKGYTF. In DNA form, the CDR3 reads TGTGCCAGCAGTGAAACCGCTAAGGGCTACACCTTC.

The rearrangement joins TRBV5-1 to TRBJ2-3; D possibly corresponds to TRBD2 (6 bases). The germline gives CDR1 SGHRS, CDR2 YFSETQ. The CDR3 loop spans 16 amino acids. V lost 2 bases, J lost 2 bases, and 15 bases lay in between. The CDR3 sequence: CASSFGRGSFTDTQYF. In DNA, the CDR3 is TGCGCCAGCAGCTTTGGGCGGGGCTCGTTCACAGATACGCAGTATTTT.

V and J are TRBV7-9 and TRBJ2-3; 8 bases are a match to TRBD2. This CDR3 region has 16 residues. V gave up 6 bases and J gave up 6 bases; unmatched junction bases: 14. Germline lookup yields CDR1 SEHNR and CDR2 FQNEAQ (reference sequence). The CDR3 loop reads CASSPGLAWEADTQYF. For the CDR3, the DNA is TGTGCCAGCAGTCCTGGACTAGCCTGGGAGGCGGATACGCAGTATTTT.

The J gene is TRBJ2-1, the V gene TRBV7-2, with 8 bases aligning to TRBD1. Losses at the gene ends were 1 base for V and 2 bases for J; bases not matched to a gene: 1. The CDR3 sequence is 15 residues long. Germline-derived CDR1 and CDR2 are SGHTA and FQGNSA. The CDR3 DNA reads as TGTGCCAGCAGCTTAGAACAGGGGGCCTACAATGAGCAGTTCTTC. Translated, it gives CASSLEQGAYNEQFF. The full variable domain, its missing parts supplied by reference TRBV7-2 and TRBJ2-1, is GAGVSQSPSNKVTEKGKDVELRCDPISGHTALYWYRQSLGQGLEFLIYFQGNSAPDKSGLPSDRFSAERTGGSVSTLTIQRTQQEDSAVYLCASSLEQGAYNEQFFGPGTRLTVL.

In this sample, this clonotype turned up once. The V and J genes are TRBV20-1 and TRBJ2-2, with TRBD1 matching 8 bases. Germline CDR1 is DFQATT and CDR2 is SNEGSKA (reference sequence). CDR3 length equals 15 residues. V was pared by 0 bases and J by 7 bases, with 7 bases of the junction left unmatched. CDR3 nucleotides: TGCAGTGCTAGAGATGGTACAGGGGGTATCGGGGAGCTGTTTTTT. This encodes CSARDGTGGIGELFF.

The chain carries TRBV7-9 and TRBJ1-6; D gene unclear. Germline CDR1 reads SEHNR; CDR2 reads FQNEAQ (reference sequence). The CDR3 consists of 12 residues. V lost 1 base, J lost 12 bases, and 7 bases lay in between. The CDR3 reads CASSLGRRPLHF. CDR3 coding DNA: TGTGCCAGCAGCTTAGGCCGCCGACCCCTCCACTTT. The variable domain in full, with the rest retrieved from reference TRBV7-9 and TRBJ1-6, is DTGVSQNPRHKITKRGQNVTFRCDPISEHNRLYWYRQTLGQGPEFLTYFQNEAQLEKSRLLSDRFSAERPKGSFSTLEIQRTEQGDSAMYLCASSLGRRPLHFGNGTRLTVT.

This clonotype was recorded once. V is TRBV5-8 and J is TRBJ2-7; possible D gene TRBD2, 6 bases. The V gene's germline CDR1 is SGHTS and CDR2 YDEGEE. V lost 1 base, J lost 0 bases, and 14 bases lay in between. The CDR3 extends over 16 amino acids. The CDR3 reads CASSLYPGVSSYEQYF. In DNA form, the CDR3 reads TGTGCCAGCAGCTTGTATCCGGGGGTAAGCTCCTACGAGCAGTACTTC.

Only one count was recorded for this clonotype. The chain recombines TRBV4-1 with TRBJ2-5, with D possibly matching TRBD2 (6 bases). This CDR3 region has 21 residues. Germline CDR1 is MGHRA and CDR2 is YSYEKL. The V end was cut by 1 base, the J end by 6 bases, with 33 bases between. The CDR3 sequence: CASSQGQEPFLEGRGKKTQYF. CDR3 in DNA: TGCGCCAGCAGCCAAGGGCAGGAACCCTTCTTGGAGGGCCGAGGGAAAAAGACCCAGTACTTC.

The chain uses TRBV20-1 and TRBJ2-7; 7 positions agree with TRBD1. This CDR3 has 15 residues. Per germline, CDR1 DFQATT and CDR2 SNEGSKA (reference sequence). The V segment lost 4 bases and the J segment 0 bases; nucleotides outside the gene matches: 9. The CDR3 spells CSANPGQPHSYEQYF. CDR3 sequence (DNA): TGCAGTGCTAACCCGGGACAGCCTCACTCCTACGAGCAGTACTTC.

V usage is TRBV20-1 and J usage is TRBJ1-5; D is undetermined. V shed 2 bases and J shed 1 base, with 6 bases lying between them. This CDR3 has 13 residues. Germline loops: CDR1 DFQATT, CDR2 SNEGSKA (reference sequence). CDR3 sequence reads: CSARYGSNQPQHF. The DNA for the CDR3 is TGCAGTGCTAGATACGGGAGCAATCAGCCCCAGCATTTT.

The genes are TRBV7-9 and TRBJ2-7; D perhaps matches TRBD2 (5 bases). Looked up from germline, CDR1 is SEHNR and CDR2 is FQNEAQ (reference sequence). Trimming removed 5 bases at V and 4 bases at J, with 12 bases between. This CDR3 contains 13 residues. The CDR3 DNA reads TGTGCCAGCAGCCCCGGATCGGGATACGAGCAGTACTTC. This translates into CASSPGSGYEQYF.

The chain joins TRBV9 to TRBJ2-7; D gene ambiguous. The V and J ends lost 3 bases and 7 bases respectively, with 8 bases between them. Germline V gene sequence: CDR1 SGDLS, CDR2 YYNGEE. CDR3 size: 11 residues. The CDR3 sequence is CASSALKEQYF. In nucleotides, the CDR3 is TGTGCCAGCAGCGCCCTAAAGGAGCAGTACTTC.